This T cell receptor beta chain was captured by sequencing in a study of cytomegalovirus exposure and HLA in healthy donors. As for the study in general: Under 85% of 398 genotyped donors fell in the Caucasian-associated ancestry cluster.

At collection, donors were nominally healthy, but unrecorded immune exposures were probable. The ends were cut back, 4 bases at V and 7 bases at J, with 10 bases in the middle. The CDR3 loop spans 12 amino acids. Germline V gives CDR1 SQVTM, CDR2 ANQGSEA. This clone was counted between two and nine times. Primers for the PCR totalled 60 Vbeta and 13 Jbeta. The authors' processing: Roughly 11 million shared chains were among approximately 87 million unique TCR beta chains counted in a later analysis. TCRdb keeps only in-frame clones here, not all; method: immunoSEQ multiplex PCR. V and J calls plus clone size are reproduced from that table; the DNA served to infer D and trimming. The table has 150,000 to 200,000 clones, roughly 70% seen once.

The sequence was collected from a male donor in good health and CMV-seronegative. This chain connects TRBV29-1 to TRBJ2-2; tentatively, D is TRBD1 (5 bases). Sequenced material: PBMCs. CDR3 nucleotide sequence: TGCAGCGTTGCCACAGGTGGCGGGGAGCTGTTTTTT. Translated: CSVATGGGELFF.